These T cell receptor beta chains were read from a single sample in a study of T cell changes during pregnancy in multiple sclerosis. The assay was immunoSEQ multiplex PCR, and TCRdb's table has in-frame clones only and misses some. The data contain tens of thousands of clones, about 96% of them singletons. This sample comprised peripheral blood, obtained in the second trimester of pregnancy. These receptors all stem from a female donor with multiple sclerosis, enrolled in a pregnancy study. The CDR3 runs from the conserved cysteine through the conserved F or W. The order of the fields is clone size, V gene, CDR3 protein. Only part of the rows carry a size: once, few, many, or a class if the clone is expanded.

NA TRBV27 CASSKGLGAEKLFF
NA TRBV4-1 CASSQGTGEYYGYTF
NA TRBV9 CASSDPGQSTGELFF
NA TRBV5-4 CASSLPGQGLRRAF
once TRBV27 CASSSVREGRAGGYTF
NA TRBV5-6 CASSLARTGNAEAFF
once TRBV19 CASSMSLVGETQYF
NA TRBV5-1 CASSLLSDTQYF
NA TRBV7-9 CASSLAGQVLAYGYTF
NA TRBV19 CASSIGTGAPYEQYF
NA TRBV29-1 CSLRTGLSETQYF
NA TRBV5-1 CASSLVSGRYNEQFF
NA TRBV6-5 CASSYRQGGGANVLTF
NA TRBV30 CAWRGREFREQFF
once TRBV27 CASSLLAGFAYEQYF
NA TRBV5-1 CASSLAGGGVGTDTQYF
NA TRBV28 CASSLGRDRTLYGGYTF